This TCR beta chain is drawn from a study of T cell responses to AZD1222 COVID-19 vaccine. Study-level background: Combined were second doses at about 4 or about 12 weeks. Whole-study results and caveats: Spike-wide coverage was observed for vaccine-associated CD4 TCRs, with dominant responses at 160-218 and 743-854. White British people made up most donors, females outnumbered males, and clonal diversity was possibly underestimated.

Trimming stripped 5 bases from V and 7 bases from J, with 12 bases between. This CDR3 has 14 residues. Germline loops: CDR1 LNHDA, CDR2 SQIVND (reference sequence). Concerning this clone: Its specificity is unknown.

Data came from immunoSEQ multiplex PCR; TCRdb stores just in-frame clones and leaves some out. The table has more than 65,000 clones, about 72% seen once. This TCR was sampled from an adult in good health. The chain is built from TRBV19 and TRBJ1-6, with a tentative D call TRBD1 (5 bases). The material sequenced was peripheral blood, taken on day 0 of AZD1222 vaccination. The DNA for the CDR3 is TGTGCCAGTAGTCCCGGCAGGGAGAATTCACCCCTCCACTTT. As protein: CASSPGRENSPLHF.